The 8 T cell receptor beta chains given below trace back to one sample, sequenced in a study of CXCR3-negative and CXCR3-positive naive CD8 T cells. Researchers prepared the TRB cDNA libraries using 5' RACE with UMI labels. After re-calling the 5' RACE reads, TCRdb lists one entry per CDR3 protein, DNA absent. The data include tens of thousands of distinct CDR3 sequences; the top ten clones carry about 1%. Material for sequencing was naive CXCR3- CD8+ T cells from blood. Subset described: CD45RO-CCR7+CD27+CD95- naive CD8+ T cells lacking CXCR3 (TNR3-). These receptors were collected from a human donor in good health. Some clones in this sample may be carry-over from other donors' samples.

The V gene is TRBV20-1, the J gene TRBJ2-3; checking the TCRdb D call of TRBD2 is not possible without DNA. The CDR3 totals 17 residues. The germline gives CDR1 DFQATT, CDR2 SNEGSKA (reference sequence). CDR3: CSATGLAGVASTDTQYF.

The genes are TRBV21-1 and TRBJ1-2; there is no DNA to check the TCRdb D call of TRBD1. TRBV21-1 is shown as a pseudogene. The CDR3 is 17 residues long. The CDR3 is CASSATGTGVSYYGYTF.

The rearrangement joins TRBV28 to TRBJ1-2; there is no DNA to check the TCRdb D call of TRBD1. CDR1 and CDR2 (germline): MDHEN, SYDVKM. The CDR3 has 17 residues. CDR3 amino acids: CASSFTKTGGVGYGYTF.

The chain joins TRBV7-3 to TRBJ2-5; TCRdb names TRBD1, which stays unverified in the absence of DNA. Germline assignment: CDR1 SGHTA and CDR2 FQGTGA. The CDR3 extends over 15 amino acids. CDR3 amino acids: CASSLALGVEETQYF.

The chain links TRBV12-3 or TRBV12-4 to TRBJ2-7; lacking DNA, the TRBD2 call made by TCRdb goes unchecked. The CDR3 covers 14 residues. The CDR3 sequence is CASTYLGGRHEQYF.

The gene calls are TRBV6-5 and TRBJ2-2; the D gene TCRdb calls, TRBD1, cannot be checked with no DNA. CDR3 size: 14 residues. The germline CDR1 and CDR2 sequences are MNHEY and SVGAGI. The CDR3 reads CASGLGLGAGELFF.

The V call is TRBV7-2, the J call TRBJ2-1. The germline CDR1 and CDR2 sequences are SGHTA and FQGNSA. CDR3 length: 12 residues. CDR3 residues: CASSLVSNEQFF.

The CDR3 loop reads CASSLVGDEGGYTF. The rearrangement links TRBV7-2 to TRBJ1-2; the TCRdb call, TRBD1, lacks DNA for checking. CDR1 is SGHTA and CDR2 is FQGNSA in the germline V gene. The CDR3 covers 14 residues.